This T cell receptor (beta chain) derives from a study of neurological immune-mediated disorders. Whole-study findings and limits: In HTLV-1-associated myelopathy, TCR clonal expansion was greatest, whereas multiple sclerosis had the least, falling below healthy controls. None of the CDR3 amino acid sequences of expanded clones were shared across subjects, and this suggested private repertoires in all groups.

The length of the CDR3 is 14 residues. Germline V gene data show CDR1 as MNHEY and CDR2 as SVGAGI. V was clipped by 0 bases and J by 5 bases, with 10 bases between them. There are many counts of this clonotype. Its target is not known. cDNA was made by 5'RACE with 10-nucleotide random UMIs. TCRdb recomputed calls from the 5' RACE reads with MiXCR, one row per CDR3 protein. The sample lists about 21,000 distinct CDR3 sequences; 15% to 20% were seen once. The clonotype was recovered from a woman aged 18-29 years with multiple sclerosis. Source material: CD8+ T cells from blood. The chain links TRBV6-5 to TRBJ1-1; D not certain. CDR3 protein: CASSYSRKVTEAFF. CDR3 in DNA: TGTGCCAGCAGTTACTCGAGAAAGGTGACTGAAGCTTTCTTT.